This T cell receptor beta chain was observed in a study of blood T cell dynamics during melanoma immunotherapy. Study details: Patients with metastatic melanoma got pembrolizumab or nivolumab-ipilimumab as first-line care.

Findings and limits, study-wide: Clones driving repertoire changes may be melanoma-specific or general immune activation.

Comment on this clone: Its antigen is not identified. The junction does not match germline at one end; this may be a read error.

Time point reported: pre-treatment baseline. Some clones are missing from TCRdb's copy, which holds only in-frame ones; the method was immunoSEQ multiplex PCR. Here the sample table reports more than 25 clones. The sequence came from a human donor with melanoma. The material was cell-free DNA from blood, obtained from a patient treated with checkpoint blockade.

The CDR3 sequence: CASGLSSTEQFF. CDR3 coding DNA: TGTGCCAGCGGCTTGTCTAGCACTGAGCAGTTCTTC. The chain couples TRBV7-3 to TRBJ2-1, with a weak D call TRBD2 (5 bases). CDR3 length: 12 amino acids. Germline CDR1 and CDR2: SGHTA and FQGTGA.